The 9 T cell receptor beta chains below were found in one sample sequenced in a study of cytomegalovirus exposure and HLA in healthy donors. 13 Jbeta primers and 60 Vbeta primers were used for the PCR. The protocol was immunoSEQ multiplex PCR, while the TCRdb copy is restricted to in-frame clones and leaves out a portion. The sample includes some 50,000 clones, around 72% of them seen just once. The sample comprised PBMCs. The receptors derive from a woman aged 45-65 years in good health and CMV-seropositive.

CDR3 nucleotide sequence: TGTGCCAGCTCTAACTCCGGTACTAAAGAGACCCAGTACTTC. Translation: CASSNSGTKETQYF. The rearrangement links TRBV6-6 to TRBJ2-5; D is unclear. Trimming removed 8 bases at V and 3 bases at J, with 16 bases between. The CDR3 is 14 amino acids. The germline V gene has CDR1 MNHNY and CDR2 SVGAGI (reference sequence).

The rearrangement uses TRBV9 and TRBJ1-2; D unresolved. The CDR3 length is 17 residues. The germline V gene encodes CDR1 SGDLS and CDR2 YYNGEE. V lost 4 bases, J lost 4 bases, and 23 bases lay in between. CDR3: CASSPGQADLRGYGYTF. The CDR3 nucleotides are TGTGCCAGCAGCCCCGGGCAGGCGGACCTCCGGGGCTATGGCTACACCTTC.

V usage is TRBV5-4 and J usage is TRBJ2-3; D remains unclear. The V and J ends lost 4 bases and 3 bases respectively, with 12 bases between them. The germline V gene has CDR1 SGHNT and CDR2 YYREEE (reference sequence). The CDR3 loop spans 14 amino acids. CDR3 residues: CASSPPTITDTQYF. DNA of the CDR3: TGTGCCAGCAGCCCCCCGACAATAACAGATACGCAGTATTTT.

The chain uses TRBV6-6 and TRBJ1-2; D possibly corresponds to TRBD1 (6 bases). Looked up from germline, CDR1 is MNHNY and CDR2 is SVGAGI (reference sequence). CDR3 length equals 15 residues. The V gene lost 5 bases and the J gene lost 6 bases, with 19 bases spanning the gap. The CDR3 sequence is CASSLRQEGGDGYTF. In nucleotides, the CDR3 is TGTGCCAGCAGTCTCCGACAGGAAGGTGGTGATGGCTACACCTTC.

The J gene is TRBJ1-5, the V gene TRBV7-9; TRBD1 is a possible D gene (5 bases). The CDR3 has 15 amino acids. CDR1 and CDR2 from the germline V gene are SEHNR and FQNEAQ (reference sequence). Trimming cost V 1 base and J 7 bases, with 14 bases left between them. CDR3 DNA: TGTGCCAGCAGCTTAGAGACAGCGGGAAACCAGCCCCAGCATTTT. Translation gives CASSLETAGNQPQHF. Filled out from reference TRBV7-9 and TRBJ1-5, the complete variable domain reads DTGVSQNPRHKITKRGQNVTFRCDPISEHNRLYWYRQTLGQGPEFLTYFQNEAQLEKSRLLSDRFSAERPKGSFSTLEIQRTEQGDSAMYLCASSLETAGNQPQHFGDGTRLSIL.

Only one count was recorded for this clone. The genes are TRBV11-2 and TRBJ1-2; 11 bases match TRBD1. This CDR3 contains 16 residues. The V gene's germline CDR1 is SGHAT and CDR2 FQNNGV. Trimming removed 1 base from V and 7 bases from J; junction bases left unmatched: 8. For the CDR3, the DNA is TGTGCCAGCAGCTTAGCCCTGGACAGGGGGCGCGGTGGCTACACCTTC. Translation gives CASSLALDRGRGGYTF.

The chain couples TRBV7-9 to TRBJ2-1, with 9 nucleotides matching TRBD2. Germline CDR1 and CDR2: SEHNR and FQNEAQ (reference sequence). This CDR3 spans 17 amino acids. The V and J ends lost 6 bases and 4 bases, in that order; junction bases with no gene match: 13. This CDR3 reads CASSSLAGEPSYNEQFF. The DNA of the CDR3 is TGTGCCAGCAGTTCCTTAGCGGGAGAGCCCTCTTACAATGAGCAGTTCTTC.

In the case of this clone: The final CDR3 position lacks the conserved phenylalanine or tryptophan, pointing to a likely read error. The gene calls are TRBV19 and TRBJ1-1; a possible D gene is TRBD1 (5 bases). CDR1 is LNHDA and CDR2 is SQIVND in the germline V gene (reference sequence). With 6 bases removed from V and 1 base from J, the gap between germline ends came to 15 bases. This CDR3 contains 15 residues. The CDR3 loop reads CASREPKGPNTEAFV. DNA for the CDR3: TGTGCCAGTAGAGAACCCAAGGGGCCGAACACTGAAGCTTTCGTT.

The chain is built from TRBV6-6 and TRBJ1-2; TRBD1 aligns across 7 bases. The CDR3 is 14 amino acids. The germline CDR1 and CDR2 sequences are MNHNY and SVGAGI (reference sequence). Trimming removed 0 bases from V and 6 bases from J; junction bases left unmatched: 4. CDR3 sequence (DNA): TGTGCCAGCAGTTACTCGGGACAGTCAAATGGCTACACCTTC. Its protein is CASSYSGQSNGYTF.